The 22 T cell receptor beta chains presented below share a single source sample, sequenced in a study of low-dose radiotherapy and immunotherapy resistance in tumors. TRAV- and TRBV-specific primers, spanning alpha and beta chains, primed first-strand cDNA. Both a constant-region primer and a V-primer adapter served to amplify TCRs across 20 to 25 PCR cycles. MiXCR, run by TCRdb on the reads, gives a single entry per CDR3 protein. This sample has some 11,000 distinct CDR3 sequences, with roughly half found just once. All receptors derive from a human donor with advanced metastatic prostate, ovarian, gallbladder or colorectal cancer (not recorded which). This table probably holds off-target reads from a library built for another chain.

The chain links TRBV24-1 to TRBJ2-2, with 12 bases fitting TRBD2. Trimming at V came to 3 bases and at J to 2 bases, leaving 15 bases not matched to a gene. Looked up from germline, CDR1 is KGHDR and CDR2 is SFDVKD. The CDR3 has 21 amino acids. The CDR3 loop is CATSDRPTKTSGSINTGELFF. In nucleotides, the CDR3 is TGTGCCACCAGTGATCGACCTACGAAGACTAGCGGGAGTATAAACACCGGGGAGCTGTTTTTT.

V and J are TRBV3-1 and TRBJ1-1; D unresolved. There are 12 residues in the CDR3. The germline V gene encodes CDR1 LGHDT and CDR2 YNNKEL (reference sequence). V was pared by 8 bases and J by 7 bases, with 14 bases between. The CDR3 bases are TGTGCCAGCCGGACCGGAGACTTTGAAGCTTTCTTT. It encodes CASRTGDFEAFF.

J is TRBJ2-7 and V is TRBV28; 7 bases fit TRBD1. The germline CDR1 and CDR2 sequences are MDHEN and SYDVKM. This CDR3 contains 14 residues. With V trimmed by 5 bases and J by 3 bases, 7 bases remained unmatched. CDR3 loop: CASSRQGNLYEQYF. The CDR3 coding sequence is TGTGCCAGCAGTAGACAGGGAAACCTCTACGAGCAGTACTTC.

The chain recombines TRBV2 with TRBJ2-6; 7 bases map to TRBD1. The V gene's germline CDR1 is SNHLY and CDR2 FYNNEI. The junction had 3 bases not matched to a gene; V was cut back by 5 bases and J by 2 bases. There are 15 residues in the CDR3. Here the CDR3 DNA reads TGTGCCAGCAGTCGCGACAGGGCTGGGGCCAACGTCCTGACTTTC. Protein: CASSRDRAGANVLTF.

This clonotype showed up just a few times. The chain joins TRBV11-2 to TRBJ2-5; possible D gene TRBD1, 7 bases. Germline assignment: CDR1 SGHAT and CDR2 FQNNGV. V was trimmed by 5 bases and J by 5 bases, leaving 18 bases between them. This CDR3 is 15 amino acids long. The CDR3 DNA follows: TGTGCCAGCAGCCTGGGGGCAGGGGGGCCTGAGACCCAGTACTTC. Translated, it gives CASSLGAGGPETQYF. The complete variable domain, with remaining parts taken from reference TRBV11-2 and TRBJ2-5, reads EAGVAQSPRYKIIEKRQSVAFWCNPISGHATLYWYQQILGQGPKLLIQFQNNGVVDDSQLPKDRFSAERLKGVDSTLKIQPAKLEDSAVYLCASSLGAGGPETQYFGPGTRLLVL.

This chain joins TRBV5-1 and TRBJ2-1; D is undetermined. Germline lookup yields CDR1 SGHRS and CDR2 YFSETQ. The ends were cut back, 0 bases at V and 0 bases at J, with 7 bases in the middle. CDR3 length equals 15 residues. The CDR3 bases are TGCGCCAGCAGCTTGGGGAGTAGCTCCTACAATGAGCAGTTCTTC. Its protein product is CASSLGSSSYNEQFF.

V usage is TRBV5-1 and J usage is TRBJ2-7, with 9 bases identical to TRBD1. The V and J ends lost 0 bases and 5 bases, in that order; junction bases with no gene match: 3. Germline CDR1 is SGHRS and CDR2 is YFSETQ. This CDR3 comprises 14 residues. The CDR3 spells CASSLEDRGNEQYF. The CDR3 coding sequence is TGCGCCAGCAGCTTGGAGGACAGGGGAAACGAGCAGTACTTC.

The J gene is TRBJ2-5, the V gene TRBV6-5, with TRBD1 identical over 7 bases. V trimming: 7 bases; J trimming: 14 bases; junction bases outside the gene matches: 13. The germline CDR1 and CDR2 sequences are MNHEY and SVGAGI. The CDR3 consists of 12 residues. CDR3 amino acids: CASTFIQGQLYF. Here the CDR3 DNA reads TGTGCCAGCACTTTTATACAGGGACAGCTTTACTTC.

The chain uses TRBV4-2 and TRBJ2-7; 8 bases are a match to TRBD1. Unmatched junction bases numbered 5, after V lost 0 bases and J lost 4 bases. Germline CDR1 is LGHNA and CDR2 is YNFKEQ. The length of the CDR3 is 15 residues. In DNA, the CDR3 is TGTGCCAGCAGCCAAGAGAGCAGGGGGCGATACGAGCAGTACTTC. Protein sequence: CASSQESRGRYEQYF.

In this sample, this clonotype turned up a few times. The V gene is TRBV5-1, the J gene TRBJ1-2; unclear D gene. The CDR3 consists of 13 residues. The V end was cut by 4 bases, the J end by 2 bases, with 9 bases between. Germline CDR1 reads SGHRS; CDR2 reads YFSETQ. CDR3 coding DNA: TGCGCCAGCAGCCCCACCGGGAACTATGGCTACACCTTC. Protein sequence: CASSPTGNYGYTF.

The V and J genes are TRBV5-1 and TRBJ2-7; D call uncertain. The CDR3 is 14 amino acids. The V end was cut by 0 bases, the J end by 2 bases, with 9 bases between. CDR1 is SGHRS, CDR2 YFSETQ, per germline. The CDR3 is CASSLEVQPYEQYF. In DNA, the CDR3 is TGCGCCAGCAGCTTGGAGGTCCAACCCTACGAGCAGTACTTC.

CDR3 nucleotides: TGCAGTGCTAGGGTGACTCACAGCACAGATACGCAGTATTTT. Protein sequence: CSARVTHSTDTQYF. The chain combines TRBV20-1 with TRBJ2-3; no firm D call. The length of the CDR3 is 14 residues. Trimming left V 3 bases short and J 0 bases short, with 10 bases between. The germline V gene encodes CDR1 DFQATT and CDR2 SNEGSKA (reference sequence).

The chain links TRBV20-1 to TRBJ2-2; weak D call: TRBD2 (6 bases). This CDR3 is 14 amino acids long. The germline CDR1 and CDR2 sequences are DFQATT and SNEGSKA (reference sequence). Trimming cost V 3 bases and J 3 bases, with 11 bases left between them. This CDR3 is CSASPGSDTGELFF. CDR3 sequence (DNA): TGCAGTGCTAGCCCCGGGAGTGACACCGGGGAGCTGTTTTTT.

This clonotype occurred a few times. The CDR3, as DNA: TGTGCCAGTAGTATACGGGATGGCGCCGGGGAGCTGTTTTTT. Its protein product is CASSIRDGAGELFF. V gene TRBV19 combines with J gene TRBJ2-2, with D possibly being TRBD2 (5 bases). V shed 2 bases and J shed 6 bases, with 10 bases lying between them. Germline CDR1 LNHDA, CDR2 SQIVND (reference sequence). The CDR3 covers 14 residues.

The chain is built from TRBV29-1 and TRBJ2-3; D is undetermined. V was clipped by 3 bases and J by 1 base, with 8 bases between them. Germline-derived CDR1 and CDR2 are SQVTM and ANQGSEA. The CDR3 runs 13 residues. The CDR3 here is CSVDGVGTDTQYF. CDR3 DNA sequence: TGCAGCGTTGACGGAGTTGGCACAGATACGCAGTATTTT.

This clonotype is medium-sized (0.01 to 0.1%) by share. The V gene is TRBV10-3, the J gene TRBJ1-6, with D maybe TRBD1 (5 bases). Germline lookup yields CDR1 ENHRY and CDR2 SYGVKD. The CDR3 contains 15 residues. V was pared by 10 bases and J by 8 bases, with 21 bases between. The CDR3 DNA sequence: TGTGCCACCTCGCCGAGACAGACATTTTATTCACCCCTCCACTTT. This gives the protein CATSPRQTFYSPLHF.

The chain carries TRBV10-3 and TRBJ2-1; a possible D gene is TRBD2 (6 bases). Per germline, CDR1 ENHRY and CDR2 SYGVKD. The CDR3 has 15 amino acids. V was shortened by 1 base and J by 0 bases, with 7 bases between the two germline ends. The CDR3 reads CAISEWGVSYNEQFF. The CDR3 nucleotides are TGTGCCATCAGTGAGTGGGGGGTCTCCTACAATGAGCAGTTCTTC.

The CDR3 here is CASSLQANTEAFF. CDR3 DNA: TGTGCCAGCTCGCTCCAAGCGAACACTGAAGCTTTCTTT. V gene TRBV18 combines with J gene TRBJ1-1, with D hard to call. Germline assignment: CDR1 KGHSH and CDR2 LQKENI. This CDR3 region has 13 residues. V lost 6 bases, J lost 1 base, and 9 bases lay in between.

The chain uses TRBV18 and TRBJ2-7; D possibly matches TRBD1 or TRBD2 (5 bases each). Germline loops: CDR1 KGHSH, CDR2 LQKENI. The germline V and J ends were trimmed by 1 base and 0 bases, with 13 bases remaining between them. The CDR3 consists of 16 residues. Here the CDR3 reads CASSPQRDRSSYEQYF. The CDR3 nucleotides are TGTGCCAGCTCACCACAACGGGACCGAAGCTCCTACGAGCAGTACTTC.

This clonotype has a handful of counts. The chain links TRBV5-1 to TRBJ2-3; no definite D call. Germline loops: CDR1 SGHRS, CDR2 YFSETQ. This CDR3 region has 14 residues. With 0 bases removed from V and 5 bases from J, the gap between germline ends came to 10 bases. CDR3 amino acids: CASSLGTVGDTQYF. In nucleotides, the CDR3 is TGCGCCAGCAGCTTGGGTACAGTTGGAGATACGCAGTATTTT.

This clonotype was observed a single time. The V and J genes are TRBV12-3 or TRBV12-4 and TRBJ2-1; 7 nucleotides match TRBD1. V lost 5 bases and J lost 6; bases outside the gene matches: 10. There are 15 residues in the CDR3. CDR3 bases: TGTGCCAGCAGTCCGCTAACGACAGGGTCCAATGAGCAGTTCTTC. It codes for CASSPLTTGSNEQFF.

The chain couples TRBV5-6 to TRBJ1-4, with D perhaps TRBD1 (5 bases). The ends were cut back, 1 base at V and 8 bases at J, with 18 bases in the middle. The CDR3 consists of 16 residues. CDR1 and CDR2 from the germline V gene are SGHDT and YYEEEE. The CDR3 coding sequence is TGTGCCAGCAGCTTGTCTGGATCCAGGGCGGTCGAAAAACTGTTTTTT. It specifies CASSLSGSRAVEKLFF.